The 14 T cell receptor beta chains presented below share a single source sample, sequenced in a study of cytomegalovirus exposure and HLA in healthy donors. The PCR was carried out with 60 Vbeta primers and 13 Jbeta primers. Here immunoSEQ multiplex PCR was the method, and the copy in TCRdb shows in-frame clones only, minus some. The sample includes 150,000 to 200,000 clones, 81% of them seen just once. The sample was PBMCs. These receptors were collected from a man aged 18 to 30 in good health and CMV-seronegative.

A few counts support this clone. This chain joins TRBV4-3 and TRBJ2-3; TRBD2 might be the D (5 bases). The CDR3 consists of 15 residues. Germline lookup yields CDR1 LGHNA and CDR2 YSLEER. Trimming removed 0 bases at V and 3 bases at J, with 10 bases between. The CDR3 nucleotides read TGCGCCAGCAGCCAAGACCGGGCGGGTACAGATACGCAGTATTTT. Its protein product is CASSQDRAGTDTQYF.

The V call is TRBV12-5, the J call TRBJ2-5; 11 bases match TRBD2. V trimming: 3 bases; J trimming: 1 base; junction bases outside the gene matches: 10. CDR1 is LGHNT, CDR2 FRNRAP, per germline. CDR3 length equals 18 residues. CDR3 nucleotides: TGTGCTAGTGGTTTCGTCCTTCCTAGCGGGAGGTCCCAAGAGACCCAGTACTTC. Encoded protein: CASGFVLPSGRSQETQYF.

Of note for this clone: Different DNA sequences within this sample yield the same CDR3. The chain carries TRBV7-9 and TRBJ1-5; unclear D gene. V was clipped by 1 base and J by 0 bases, with 7 bases between them. The germline gives CDR1 SEHNR, CDR2 FQNEAQ (reference sequence). The CDR3 contains 15 residues. The CDR3 here is CASSLGGYSNQPQHF. CDR3 DNA sequence: TGTGCCAGCAGCTTAGGAGGTTATAGCAATCAGCCCCAGCATTTT.

This clone came up once. V and J are TRBV7-6 and TRBJ2-1; D is uncertain. The V end lost 4 bases, the J end lost 7 bases, and 8 bases lay between the germline ends. Germline V gene lookup returns CDR1 SGHVS and CDR2 FNYEAQ. This CDR3 spans 12 amino acids. The CDR3 region is CASSSIKNEQFF. The CDR3 DNA reads TGTGCCAGCAGCTCTATCAAGAATGAGCAGTTCTTC.

This chain joins TRBV2 and TRBJ2-5; a weak D match, TRBD2 (5 bases). CDR1 and CDR2 from the germline V gene are SNHLY and FYNNEI. The CDR3 is 13 amino acids. V was shortened by 4 bases and J by 4 bases, with 10 bases between the two germline ends. The CDR3 nucleotides read TGTGCCAGCAGTGCCGGACTGGTAGAGACCCAGTACTTC. Its protein is CASSAGLVETQYF.

This clone turned up a few times. This rearrangement joins TRBV15 to TRBJ2-7; D is perhaps TRBD2 (5 bases). The CDR3 covers 14 residues. Germline CDR1 reads LNHNV; CDR2 reads YYDKDF (reference sequence). V was cut by 6 bases and J by 6 bases, with 18 bases left in between. CDR3 loop: CATRTPGSGSEQYF. CDR3 coding DNA: TGTGCCACCAGGACCCCCGGGTCGGGGAGCGAGCAGTACTTC.

The chain has TRBV11-3 and TRBJ2-1; 7 nucleotides agree with TRBD1. CDR3 length: 13 amino acids. Germline CDR1 is SGHNT and CDR2 is YENEEA. V trimming: 6 bases; J trimming: 9 bases; junction bases outside the gene matches: 8. CDR3 region: CASSDRARGEQFF. DNA of the CDR3: TGTGCCAGCAGTGACAGGGCAAGGGGTGAGCAGTTCTTC. Full variable domain (outside the CDR3, taken from reference TRBV11-3 and TRBJ2-1): EAGVVQSPRYKIIEKKQPVAFWCNPISGHNTLYWYLQNLGQGPELLIRYENEEAVDDSQLPKDRFSAERLKGVDSTLKIQPAELGDSAVYLCASSDRARGEQFFGPGTRLTVL.

V and J are TRBV7-9 and TRBJ2-7; 10 bases map to TRBD2. V trimming: 6 bases; J trimming: 1 base; junction bases outside the gene matches: 6. There are 15 residues in the CDR3. Germline CDR1 and CDR2: SEHNR and FQNEAQ (reference sequence). CDR3 loop: CASSPALAGSYEQYF. The CDR3 DNA is TGTGCCAGCAGTCCCGCACTAGCGGGATCCTACGAGCAGTACTTC.

J is TRBJ1-1 and V is TRBV7-2; 8 positions match TRBD1. V shed 2 bases and J 2 bases; nucleotides not matched to a gene: 4. The CDR3 loop spans 15 amino acids. CDR1 is SGHTA, CDR2 FQGNSA, per germline. This CDR3 reads CASSLQGTGNTEAFF. Here the CDR3 DNA reads TGTGCCAGCAGCTTACAGGGGACAGGTAACACTGAAGCTTTCTTT.

The chain combines TRBV28 with TRBJ1-5; TRBD1 matches at 7 bases. CDR3 size: 13 residues. V lost 8 bases and J lost 3; bases outside the gene matches: 4. The germline V gene encodes CDR1 MDHEN and CDR2 SYDVKM. The CDR3 region is CASRTGVNQPQHF. CDR3 sequence (DNA): TGTGCCAGCCGGACAGGAGTCAATCAGCCCCAGCATTTT.

This chain connects TRBV4-1 to TRBJ2-3, with D possibly matching TRBD2 (6 bases). Looked up from germline, CDR1 is MGHRA and CDR2 is YSYEKL. The CDR3 runs 14 residues. V was cut by 0 bases and J by 6 bases, with 10 bases left in between. The CDR3 region has the DNA TGCGCCAGCAGCCAAGAGGTACTAGCCGATACGCAGTATTTT. Translating it yields CASSQEVLADTQYF.

As for this clone: Compared with germline, one end of the junction differs, possibly owing to a read error. V gene TRBV7-9 combines with J gene TRBJ2-5; perhaps TRBD1 as D (6 bases). TRBJ2-7 matches the DNA end more closely, so the J call is doubtful. Germline CDR1 is SEHNR and CDR2 is FQNEAQ (reference sequence). The CDR3 contains 16 residues. The CDR3 region is CSSSPREGTFFYEQYF. CDR3 DNA: TGTTCCAGCAGCCCTCGAGAGGGGACATTCTTCTACGAGCAGTACTTC.

This clone was detected a few times. The chain is built from TRBV27 and TRBJ1-1; D might be TRBD1 (6 bases). CDR1 MNHEY and CDR2 SMNVEV come from the germline V gene (reference sequence). The CDR3 sequence is 14 residues long. V lost 2 bases and J lost 3, with 10 bases in between. The DNA for the CDR3 is TGTGCCAGCAGTTTACGGGGGGCCTACACTGAAGCTTTCTTT. This sequence encodes CASSLRGAYTEAFF.

The rearrangement uses TRBV28 and TRBJ2-7; D unclear. CDR3 length equals 12 residues. Trimming removed 4 bases at V and 2 bases at J, with 6 bases between. Germline V gene lookup returns CDR1 MDHEN and CDR2 SYDVKM. CDR3 protein: CASSSAAYEQYF. CDR3 nucleotide sequence: TGTGCCAGCAGTTCTGCAGCCTACGAGCAGTACTTC.